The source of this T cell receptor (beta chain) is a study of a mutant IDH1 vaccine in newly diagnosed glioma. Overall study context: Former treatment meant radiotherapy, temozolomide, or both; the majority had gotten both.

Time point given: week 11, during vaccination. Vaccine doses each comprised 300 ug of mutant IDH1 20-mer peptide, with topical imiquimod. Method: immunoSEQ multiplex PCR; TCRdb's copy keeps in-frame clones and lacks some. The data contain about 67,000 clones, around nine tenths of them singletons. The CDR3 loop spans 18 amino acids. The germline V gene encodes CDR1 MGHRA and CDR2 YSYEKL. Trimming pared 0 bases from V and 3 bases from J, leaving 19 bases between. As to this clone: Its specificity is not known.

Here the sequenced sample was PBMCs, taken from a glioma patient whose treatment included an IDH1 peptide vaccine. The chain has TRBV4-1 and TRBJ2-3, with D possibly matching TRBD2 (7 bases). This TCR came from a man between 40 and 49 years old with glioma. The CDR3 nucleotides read TGCGCCAGCAGCCAAGAGGGGGCCCGGGACGGGAGGACAGATACGCAGTATTTT. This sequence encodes CASSQEGARDGRTDTQYF.